This T cell receptor beta chain was sequenced in a study of T cell repertoires in cytomegalovirus infection. Across the whole study: Carrying CMV and the relevant HLA type showed in public TCR beta signatures. Whole-study results and caveats: Of the TCR beta families, the public ones yielded a cumulative frequency that identified carriers of CMV plus the relevant HLA. HLA-C-restricted CMV clonotypes gave the most frequent clonotype in two of eight donors.

TCRdb redid the calling of the reads with MiXCR, one entry per CDR3 protein. There are more than 350,000 distinct CDR3 sequences in the sample; 25% to 40% occur only once, and roughly an eighth lies in the top ten. The ends lost 6 bases at V and 4 bases at J; junction bases unmatched: 5. This CDR3 is 13 amino acids long. A note on this clonotype: The antigen remains undetermined.

The V and J genes are TRBV12-3 or TRBV12-4 and TRBJ1-1; 7 positions agree with TRBD1. This TCR was sampled from a human donor in good health (CMV status not recorded). Some clones in this sample may be carry-over from other donors' samples. Specimen: PBMCs. Here the CDR3 DNA reads TGTGCCAGCAGCTGGGACAGCCTCACTGAAGCTTTCTTT. Amino acids: CASSWDSLTEAFF.